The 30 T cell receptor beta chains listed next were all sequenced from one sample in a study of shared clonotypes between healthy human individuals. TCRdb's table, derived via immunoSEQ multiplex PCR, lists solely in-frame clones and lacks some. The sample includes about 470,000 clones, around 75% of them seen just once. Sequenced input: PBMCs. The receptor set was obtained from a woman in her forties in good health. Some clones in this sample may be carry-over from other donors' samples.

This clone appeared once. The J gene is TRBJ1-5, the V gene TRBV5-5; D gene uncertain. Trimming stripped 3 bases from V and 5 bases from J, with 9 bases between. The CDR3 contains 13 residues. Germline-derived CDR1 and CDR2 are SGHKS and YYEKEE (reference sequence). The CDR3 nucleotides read TGTGCCAGCAGCTATAAATCTGATCAGCCCCAGCATTTT. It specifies CASSYKSDQPQHF.

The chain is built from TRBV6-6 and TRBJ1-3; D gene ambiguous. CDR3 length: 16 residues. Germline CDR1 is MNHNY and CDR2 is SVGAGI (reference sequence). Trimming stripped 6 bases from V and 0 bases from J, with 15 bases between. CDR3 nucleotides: TGTGCCAGCAGCTTAATCTCCAGAGGCTCTGGAAACACCATATATTTT. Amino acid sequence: CASSLISRGSGNTIYF.

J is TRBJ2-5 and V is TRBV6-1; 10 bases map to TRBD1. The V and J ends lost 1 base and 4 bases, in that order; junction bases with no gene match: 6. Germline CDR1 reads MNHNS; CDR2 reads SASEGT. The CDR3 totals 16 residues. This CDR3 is CASSEDGGTGVETQYF. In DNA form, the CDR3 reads TGTGCCAGCAGTGAAGACGGTGGGACAGGGGTAGAGACCCAGTACTTC.

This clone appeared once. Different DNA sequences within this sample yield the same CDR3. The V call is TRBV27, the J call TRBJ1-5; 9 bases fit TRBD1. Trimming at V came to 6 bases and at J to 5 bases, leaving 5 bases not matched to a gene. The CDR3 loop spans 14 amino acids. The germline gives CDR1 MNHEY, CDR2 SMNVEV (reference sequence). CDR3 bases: TGTGCCAGCAGCCCAGGACAGGGGCATCAGCCCCAGCATTTT. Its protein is CASSPGQGHQPQHF.

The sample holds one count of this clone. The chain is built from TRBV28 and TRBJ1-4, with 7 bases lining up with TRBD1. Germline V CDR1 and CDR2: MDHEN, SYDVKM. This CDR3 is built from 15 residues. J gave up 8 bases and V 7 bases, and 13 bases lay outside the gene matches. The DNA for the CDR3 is TGTGCCAGCACTCCGACGGGTGGGACAGACGAAAAACTGTTTTTT. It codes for CASTPTGGTDEKLFF.

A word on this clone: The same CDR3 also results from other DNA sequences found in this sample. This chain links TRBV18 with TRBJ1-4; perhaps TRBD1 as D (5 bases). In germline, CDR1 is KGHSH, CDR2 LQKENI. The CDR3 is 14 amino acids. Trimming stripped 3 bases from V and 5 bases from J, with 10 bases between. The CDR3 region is CASSPGRANEKLFF. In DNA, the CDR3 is TGTGCCAGCTCACCTGGCAGGGCAAATGAAAAACTGTTTTTT.

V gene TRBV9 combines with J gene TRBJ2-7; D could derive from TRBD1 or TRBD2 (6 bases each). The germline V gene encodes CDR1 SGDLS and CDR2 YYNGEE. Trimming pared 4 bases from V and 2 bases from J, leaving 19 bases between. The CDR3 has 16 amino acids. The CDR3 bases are TGTGCCAGCAGCCCGCCCGGAGGGGGGCGGCCCTACGAGCAGTACTTC. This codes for CASSPPGGGRPYEQYF.

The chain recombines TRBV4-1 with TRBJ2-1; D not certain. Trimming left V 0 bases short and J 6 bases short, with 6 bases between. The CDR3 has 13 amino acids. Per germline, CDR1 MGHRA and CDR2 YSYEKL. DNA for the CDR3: TGCGCCAGCAGCCAAGATCGATTCAATGAGCAGTTCTTC. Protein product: CASSQDRFNEQFF.

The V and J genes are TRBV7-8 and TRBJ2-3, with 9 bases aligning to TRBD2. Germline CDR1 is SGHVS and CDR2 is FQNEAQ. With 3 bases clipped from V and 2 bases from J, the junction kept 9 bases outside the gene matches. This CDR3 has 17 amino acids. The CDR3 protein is CASSFLLAGAFTDTQYF. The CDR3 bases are TGTGCCAGCAGCTTTCTACTAGCGGGTGCTTTCACAGATACGCAGTATTTT.

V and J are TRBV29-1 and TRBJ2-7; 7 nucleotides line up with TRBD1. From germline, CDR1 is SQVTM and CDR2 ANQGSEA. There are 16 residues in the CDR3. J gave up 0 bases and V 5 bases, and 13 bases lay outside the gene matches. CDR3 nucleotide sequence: TGCAGCGTTAAAGCACCGACAGGGAGAAGCTCCTACGAGCAGTACTTC. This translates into CSVKAPTGRSSYEQYF.

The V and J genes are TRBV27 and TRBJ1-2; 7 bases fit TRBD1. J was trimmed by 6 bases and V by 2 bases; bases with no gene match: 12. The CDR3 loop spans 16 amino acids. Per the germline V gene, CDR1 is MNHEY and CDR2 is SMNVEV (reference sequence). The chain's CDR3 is CASSLTVVGGAHGYTF. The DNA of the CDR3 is TGTGCCAGCAGTTTAACGGTGGTAGGGGGCGCGCATGGCTACACCTTC.

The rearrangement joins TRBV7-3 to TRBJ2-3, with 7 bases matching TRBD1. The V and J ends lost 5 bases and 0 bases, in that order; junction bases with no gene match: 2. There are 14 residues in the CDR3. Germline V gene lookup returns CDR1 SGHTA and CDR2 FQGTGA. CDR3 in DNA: TGTGCCAGCAGCCAGGGACAGAGCACAGATACGCAGTATTTT. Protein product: CASSQGQSTDTQYF.

The CDR3 region has the DNA TGCGCCAGCAGTAGACAGGCCGATAATTCACCCCTCCACTTT. Translated, it gives CASSRQADNSPLHF. V is TRBV10-2 and J is TRBJ1-6; tentative D call: TRBD1 (6 bases). Germline CDR1 WSHSY, CDR2 SAAADI. This CDR3 has 14 residues. V was cut by 5 bases and J by 5 bases, with 10 bases left in between.

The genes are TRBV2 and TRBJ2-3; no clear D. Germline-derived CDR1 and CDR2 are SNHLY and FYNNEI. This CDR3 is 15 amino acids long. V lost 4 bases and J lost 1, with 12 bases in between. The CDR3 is CASSVLRTGTDTQYF. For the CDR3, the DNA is TGTGCCAGCAGTGTTCTGCGGACCGGCACAGATACGCAGTATTTT.

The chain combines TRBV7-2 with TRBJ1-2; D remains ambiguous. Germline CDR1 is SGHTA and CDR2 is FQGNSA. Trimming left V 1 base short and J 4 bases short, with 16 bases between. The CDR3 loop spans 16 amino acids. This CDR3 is CASSLEGPDLGYGYTF. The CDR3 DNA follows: TGTGCCAGCAGCTTAGAGGGCCCAGATTTAGGCTATGGCTACACCTTC.

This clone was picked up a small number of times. CDR3 residues: CASSLGRGPHYEQYF. The CDR3 DNA reads TGTGCCAGCAGCTTAGGCAGGGGGCCCCACTACGAGCAGTACTTC. V gene TRBV7-6 combines with J gene TRBJ2-7; 8 nucleotides match TRBD1. The CDR3 is 15 residues long. The germline V gene encodes CDR1 SGHVS and CDR2 FNYEAQ. The V gene end was trimmed by 1 base and the J gene end by 3 bases; junction bases not matched to a gene: 5.

CDR3 in DNA: TGTGCCAGCAGCCAAAGCAGGGGGTACTATGGCTACACCTTC. It yields the protein CASSQSRGYYGYTF. The chain recombines TRBV14 with TRBJ1-2; 7 bases are shared with TRBD1. V dropped 2 bases and J dropped 3; count of bases not matched to a gene: 3. The CDR3 totals 14 residues. The V gene's germline CDR1 is SGHDN and CDR2 FVKESK.

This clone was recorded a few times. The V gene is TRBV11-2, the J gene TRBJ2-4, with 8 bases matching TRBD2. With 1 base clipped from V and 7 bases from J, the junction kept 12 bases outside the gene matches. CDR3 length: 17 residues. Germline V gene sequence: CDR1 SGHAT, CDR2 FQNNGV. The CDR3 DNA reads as TGTGCCAGCAGCTTAGCCTATCTACTAGCGGAGAACAACATTCAGTACTTC. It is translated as CASSLAYLLAENNIQYF. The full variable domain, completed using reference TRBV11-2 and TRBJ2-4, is EAGVAQSPRYKIIEKRQSVAFWCNPISGHATLYWYQQILGQGPKLLIQFQNNGVVDDSQLPKDRFSAERLKGVDSTLKIQPAKLEDSAVYLCASSLAYLLAENNIQYFGAGTRLSVL.

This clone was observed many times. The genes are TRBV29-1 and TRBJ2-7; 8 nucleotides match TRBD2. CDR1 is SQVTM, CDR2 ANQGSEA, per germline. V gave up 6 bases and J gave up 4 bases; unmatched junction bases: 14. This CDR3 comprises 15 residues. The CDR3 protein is CSVPGGASDIYEQYF. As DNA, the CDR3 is TGCAGCGTCCCCGGGGGGGCTAGCGACATTTACGAGCAGTACTTC.

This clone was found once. The CDR3, as DNA: TGTGCCTGGAGTTCCCCGGGGCCTAATGAAAAACTGTTTTTT. It is translated as CAWSSPGPNEKLFF. V gene TRBV30 combines with J gene TRBJ1-4; perhaps TRBD1 as D (5 bases). CDR3 size: 14 residues. Looked up from germline, CDR1 is GTSNPN and CDR2 is SVGIG (reference sequence). The ends were cut back, 2 bases at V and 3 bases at J, with 10 bases in the middle.

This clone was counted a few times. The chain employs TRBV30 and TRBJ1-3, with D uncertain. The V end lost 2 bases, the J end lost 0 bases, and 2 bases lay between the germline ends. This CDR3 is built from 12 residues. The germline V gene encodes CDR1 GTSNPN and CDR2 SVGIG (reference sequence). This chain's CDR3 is CAWSPSGNTIYF. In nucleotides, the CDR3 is TGTGCCTGGAGTCCCTCTGGAAACACCATATATTTT.

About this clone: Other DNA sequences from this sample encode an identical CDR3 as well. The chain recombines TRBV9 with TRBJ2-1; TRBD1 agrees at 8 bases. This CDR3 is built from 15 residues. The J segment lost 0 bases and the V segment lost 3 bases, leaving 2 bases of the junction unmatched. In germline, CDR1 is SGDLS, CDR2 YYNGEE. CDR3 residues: CASSAGTGSYNEQFF. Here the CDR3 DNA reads TGTGCCAGCAGCGCCGGGACAGGCTCCTACAATGAGCAGTTCTTC.

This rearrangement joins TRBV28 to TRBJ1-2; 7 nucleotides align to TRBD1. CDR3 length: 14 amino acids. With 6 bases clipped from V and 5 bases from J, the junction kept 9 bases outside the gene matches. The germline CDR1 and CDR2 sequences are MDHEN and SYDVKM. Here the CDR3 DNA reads TGTGCCAGCAGCAGCGGACAGGCCCCATATGGCTACACCTTC. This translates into CASSSGQAPYGYTF.

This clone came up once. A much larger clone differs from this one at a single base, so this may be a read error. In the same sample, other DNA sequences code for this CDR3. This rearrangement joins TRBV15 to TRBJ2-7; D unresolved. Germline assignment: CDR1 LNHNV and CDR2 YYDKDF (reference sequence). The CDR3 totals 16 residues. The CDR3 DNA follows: TGTGCCACCAGTAGAGTGCCTAGGGCAGGATACTACGAGCAGTACTTC. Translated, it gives CATSRVPRAGYYEQYF.

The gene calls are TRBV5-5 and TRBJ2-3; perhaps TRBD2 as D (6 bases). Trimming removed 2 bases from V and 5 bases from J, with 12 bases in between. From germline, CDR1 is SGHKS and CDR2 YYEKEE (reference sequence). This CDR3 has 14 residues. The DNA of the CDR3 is TGTGCCAGCAGCTTACCGGGAGCGGGAGATACGCAGTATTTT. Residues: CASSLPGAGDTQYF.

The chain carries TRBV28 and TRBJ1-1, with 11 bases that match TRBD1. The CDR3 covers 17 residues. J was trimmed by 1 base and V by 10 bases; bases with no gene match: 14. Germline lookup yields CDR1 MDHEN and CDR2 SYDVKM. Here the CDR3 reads CATVYWTGGSGNTEAFF. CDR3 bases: TGTGCCACAGTTTATTGGACAGGGGGCTCTGGGAACACTGAAGCTTTCTTT.

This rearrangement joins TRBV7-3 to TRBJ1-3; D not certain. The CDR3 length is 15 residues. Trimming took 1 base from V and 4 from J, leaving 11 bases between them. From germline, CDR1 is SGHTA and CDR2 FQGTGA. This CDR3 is CASSLIPSRGNTIYF. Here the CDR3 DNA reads TGTGCCAGCAGCTTAATACCCAGTCGGGGAAACACCATATATTTT.

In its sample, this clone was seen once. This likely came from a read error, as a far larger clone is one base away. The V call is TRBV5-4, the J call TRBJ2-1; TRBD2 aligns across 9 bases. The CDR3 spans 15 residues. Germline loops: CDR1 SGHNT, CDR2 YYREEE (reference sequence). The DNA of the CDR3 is TGTGCCAGCAGCCAAGATAGCGGGAGTCATAATGGGCAGTTCTTC. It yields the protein CASSQDSGSHNGQFF.

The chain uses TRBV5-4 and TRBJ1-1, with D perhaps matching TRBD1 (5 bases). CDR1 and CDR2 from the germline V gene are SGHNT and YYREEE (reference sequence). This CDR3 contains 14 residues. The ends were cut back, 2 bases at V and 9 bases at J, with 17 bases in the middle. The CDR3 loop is CASSLTGRHPQAFF. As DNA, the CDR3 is TGTGCCAGCAGCTTAACAGGCAGACACCCGCAAGCTTTCTTT.

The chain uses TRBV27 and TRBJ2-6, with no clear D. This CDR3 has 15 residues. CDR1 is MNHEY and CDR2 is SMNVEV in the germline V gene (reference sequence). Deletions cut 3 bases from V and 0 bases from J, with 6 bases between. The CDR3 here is CASSFVPSGANVLTF. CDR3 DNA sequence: TGTGCCAGCAGTTTCGTACCCTCTGGGGCCAACGTCCTGACTTTC.